This is a list of T cell receptor beta chains from one sample in a study of CD8+ T cells in alopecia areata. Method: immunoSEQ multiplex PCR; TCRdb's copy keeps in-frame clones and lacks some. The sample contains 95,000 to 100,000 clones, roughly 60% of which appear only once. The material sequenced was CD8+ T cells sorted from blood, taken at approximately week 55, from a patient treated with tofacitinib. The receptors were sampled from a human donor with alopecia areata. CDR3s include the opening cysteine and the closing phenylalanine or tryptophan. The D gene is left open where the match is weak. Expanded clones are given a class, and other clones once, few, many or no size at all.

d_call	clone_size	v_call	j_call	cdr3_aa	cdr3_nt
-	-	TRBV6-5	TRBJ2-6	CASSPMAGANVLTF	TGTGCCAGCAGTCCTATGGCTGGGGCCAACGTCCTGACTTTC
TRBD1	-	TRBV7-9	TRBJ2-1	CASSSRQGDNEQFF	TGTGCCAGCAGCTCACGACAGGGGGACAATGAGCAGTTCTTC
-	few	TRBV29-1	TRBJ1-2	CSVESGSFYGYTF	TGCAGCGTTGAATCCGGGAGCTTCTATGGCTACACCTTC
-	-	TRBV4-1	TRBJ2-1	CASSQDSPSSYNEQFF	TGCGCCAGCAGCCAAGATTCCCCTAGCTCCTACAATGAGCAGTTCTTC
TRBD1	-	TRBV29-1	TRBJ2-2	CSVEGTGGSGGAGELFF	TGCAGCGTTGAAGGGACAGGGGGCTCTGGAGGCGCCGGGGAGCTGTTTTTT
-	few	TRBV23-1	TRBJ1-5	CASSQYIGQPQHF	TGCGCCAGCAGTCAATACATAGGTCAGCCCCAGCATTTT
-	-	TRBV27	TRBJ2-3	CASSGPAQGGEFFTDTQYF	TGTGCCAGCAGTGGTCCGGCACAGGGAGGAGAGTTCTTCACAGATACGCAGTATTTT
-	-	TRBV10-2	TRBJ2-7	CASGGYEQYF	TGCGCCAGCGGGGGCTACGAGCAGTACTTC
TRBD1	-	TRBV2	TRBJ1-5	CASSSDRGLNQPQHF	TGTGCCAGCAGTTCTGACAGGGGCCTCAATCAGCCCCAGCATTTT
-	-	TRBV4-2	TRBJ1-2	CASSQDSNREVYGYTF	TGTGCCAGCAGCCAAGATTCGAACAGGGAGGTCTATGGCTACACCTTC
-	few	TRBV29-1	TRBJ2-2	CSVVQGSRTGELFF	TGCAGCGTAGTACAGGGTTCTAGGACCGGGGAGCTGTTTTTT
TRBD2	-	TRBV2	TRBJ2-7	CASSEVAGLAGTYEQYF	TGTGCCAGCAGTGAAGTTGCAGGACTAGCGGGAACCTACGAGCAGTACTTC
TRBD1	-	TRBV27	TRBJ2-1	CASSLSGTAYNEQFF	TGTGCCAGCAGTTTATCCGGGACAGCCTACAATGAGCAGTTCTTC
TRBD1	-	TRBV4-1	TRBJ2-1	CASSPRTGGTYNEQFF	TGCGCCAGCAGCCCAAGGACAGGGGGGACCTACAATGAGCAGTTCTTC
-	-	TRBV6-5	TRBJ1-3	CASSYSGQIVGNTIYF	TGTGCCAGCAGTTACTCCGGGCAGATAGTAGGAAACACCATATATTTT